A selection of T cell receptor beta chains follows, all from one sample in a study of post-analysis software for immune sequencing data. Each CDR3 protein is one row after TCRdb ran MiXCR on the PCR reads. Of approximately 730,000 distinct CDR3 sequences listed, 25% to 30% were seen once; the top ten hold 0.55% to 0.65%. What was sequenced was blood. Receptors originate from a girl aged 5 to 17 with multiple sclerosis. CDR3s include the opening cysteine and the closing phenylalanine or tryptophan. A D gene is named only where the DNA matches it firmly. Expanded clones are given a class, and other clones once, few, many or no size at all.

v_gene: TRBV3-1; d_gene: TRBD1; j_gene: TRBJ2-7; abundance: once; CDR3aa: CAGSQDRDRGEQYF; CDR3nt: TGTGCCGGCAGCCAAGATCGGGACAGGGGCGAGCAGTACTTC
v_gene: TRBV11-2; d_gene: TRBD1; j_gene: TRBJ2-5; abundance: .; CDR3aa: CASSLGVAGTEETQYF; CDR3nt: TGTGCCAGCAGCCTAGGGGTGGCCGGGACAGAAGAGACCCAGTACTTC
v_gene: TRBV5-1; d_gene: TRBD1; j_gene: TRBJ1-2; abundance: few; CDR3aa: CASSSQGDMTSGGGYGYTF; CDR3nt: TGCGCCAGCAGCTCCCAGGGGGACATGACCTCCGGAGGTGGCTATGGCTACACCTTC
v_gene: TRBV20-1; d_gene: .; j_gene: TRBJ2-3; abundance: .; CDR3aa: CSAGVAAVDTQYF; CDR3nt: TGCAGTGCTGGGGTAGCGGCTGTGGATACGCAGTATTTT
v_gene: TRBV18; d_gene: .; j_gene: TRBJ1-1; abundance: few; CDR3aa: CASSPSSPRGIEAFF; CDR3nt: TGTGCCAGCTCACCATCATCTCCCCGGGGGATTGAAGCTTTCTTT
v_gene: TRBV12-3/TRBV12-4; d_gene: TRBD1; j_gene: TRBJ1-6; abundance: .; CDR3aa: CATQGANNSPLHF; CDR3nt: TGTGCCACCCAGGGGGCGAATAATTCACCCCTCCACTTT
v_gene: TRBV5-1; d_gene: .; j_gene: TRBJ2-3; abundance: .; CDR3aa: CASSWTWKDTQYF; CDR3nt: TGCGCCAGCAGCTGGACCTGGAAAGATACGCAGTATTTT
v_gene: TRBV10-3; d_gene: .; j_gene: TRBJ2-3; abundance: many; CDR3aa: CAISEGRGRGTDTQYF; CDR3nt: TGTGCCATCAGTGAAGGTCGGGGGCGTGGAACAGATACGCAGTATTTT
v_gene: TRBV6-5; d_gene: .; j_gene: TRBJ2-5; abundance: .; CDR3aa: CASRQLGAQYF; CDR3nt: TGTGCCAGCAGACAACTAGGGGCCCAGTACTTC
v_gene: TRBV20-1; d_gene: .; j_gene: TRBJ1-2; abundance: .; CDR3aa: CSARGLGHGYTF; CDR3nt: TGCAGTGCTAGAGGCCTGGGGCATGGCTACACCTTC
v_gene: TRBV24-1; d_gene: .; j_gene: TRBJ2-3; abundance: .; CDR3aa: CATSDLRGAFTDTQYF; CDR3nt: TGTGCCACCAGTGATTTGCGAGGGGCATTCACAGATACGCAGTATTTT
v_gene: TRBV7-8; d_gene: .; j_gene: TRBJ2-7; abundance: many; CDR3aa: CASSSSRGEQYF; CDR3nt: TGTGCCAGCAGCTCCTCGCGGGGAGAGCAGTACTTC
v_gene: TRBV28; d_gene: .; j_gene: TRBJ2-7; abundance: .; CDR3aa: CASLRPGADSYEQYF; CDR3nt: TGTGCCAGCTTACGACCGGGGGCGGACTCCTACGAGCAGTACTTC
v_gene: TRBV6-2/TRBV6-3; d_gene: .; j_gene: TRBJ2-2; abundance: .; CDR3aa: CASSYGWSDTGELFF; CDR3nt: TGTGCCAGCAGTTACGGCTGGAGTGACACCGGGGAGCTGTTTTTT
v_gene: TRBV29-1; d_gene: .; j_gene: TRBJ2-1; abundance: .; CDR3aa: CSVSPGVGNEQFF; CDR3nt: TGCAGCGTGAGCCCGGGGGTGGGCAATGAGCAGTTCTTC
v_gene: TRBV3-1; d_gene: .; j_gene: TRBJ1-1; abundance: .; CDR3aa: CASSLRGGGNTEAFF; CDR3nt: TGTGCCAGCAGCCTAAGAGGGGGGGGGAACACTGAAGCTTTCTTT
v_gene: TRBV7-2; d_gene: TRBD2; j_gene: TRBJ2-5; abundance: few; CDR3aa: CASSLMVRGGVETQYF; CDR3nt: TGTGCCAGCAGCTTAATGGTGCGGGGGGGCGTTGAGACCCAGTACTTC
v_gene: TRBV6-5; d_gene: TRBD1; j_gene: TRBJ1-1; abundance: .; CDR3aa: CASSRTGAEAFF; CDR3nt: TGTGCCAGCAGTCGAACAGGGGCAGAAGCTTTCTTT
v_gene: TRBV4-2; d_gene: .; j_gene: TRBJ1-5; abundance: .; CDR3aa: CASSQDRYSNQPQHF; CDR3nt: TGTGCCAGCAGCCAAGATAGGTATAGCAATCAGCCCCAGCATTTT
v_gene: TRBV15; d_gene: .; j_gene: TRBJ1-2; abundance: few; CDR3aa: CATSRVEADGGYTF; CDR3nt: TGTGCCACCAGCAGAGTTGAAGCGGATGGTGGCTACACCTTC
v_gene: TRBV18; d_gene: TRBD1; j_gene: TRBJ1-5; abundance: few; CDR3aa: CASSQWTGDGNQPQHF; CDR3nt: TGTGCCAGCTCACAATGGACAGGGGATGGCAATCAGCCCCAGCATTTT
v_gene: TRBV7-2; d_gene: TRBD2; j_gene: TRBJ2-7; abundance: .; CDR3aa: CASSPGTSGRASYEQYF; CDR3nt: TGTGCCAGCAGCCCCGGGACTAGCGGGAGGGCGAGCTACGAGCAGTACTTC
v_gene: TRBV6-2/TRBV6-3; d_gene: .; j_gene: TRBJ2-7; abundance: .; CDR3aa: CASSSVSAQYF; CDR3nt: TGTGCCAGCAGCTCTGTCAGTGCGCAGTACTTC
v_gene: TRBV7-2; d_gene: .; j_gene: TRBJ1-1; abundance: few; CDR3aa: CASSLGPRGAEAFF; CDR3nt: TGTGCCAGCAGCTTAGGTCCCCGTGGCGCTGAAGCTTTCTTT
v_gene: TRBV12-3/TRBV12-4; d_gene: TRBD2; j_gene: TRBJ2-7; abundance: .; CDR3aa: CASRPSGRGCEQYF; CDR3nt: TGTGCCAGCAGACCAAGCGGGAGGGGCTGCGAGCAGTACTTC
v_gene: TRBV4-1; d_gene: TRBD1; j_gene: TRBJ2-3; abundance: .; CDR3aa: CASSQDQGDYTDTQYF; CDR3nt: TGCGCCAGCAGCCAAGATCAGGGGGATTACACAGATACGCAGTATTTT
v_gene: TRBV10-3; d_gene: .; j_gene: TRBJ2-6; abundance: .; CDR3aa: CTISERDWGANVLTF; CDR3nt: TGTACCATCAGTGAGAGGGATTGGGGGGCCAACGTCCTGACTTTC
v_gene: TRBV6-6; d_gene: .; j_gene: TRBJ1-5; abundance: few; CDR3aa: CASSYAPGIPGNQPQHF; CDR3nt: TGTGCCAGCAGTTACGCGCCAGGGATCCCGGGCAATCAGCCCCAGCATTTT
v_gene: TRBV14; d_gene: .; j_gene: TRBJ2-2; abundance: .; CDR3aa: CASSQGQYTGELFF; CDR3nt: TGTGCCAGCAGCCAAGGGCAGTACACCGGGGAGCTGTTTTTT
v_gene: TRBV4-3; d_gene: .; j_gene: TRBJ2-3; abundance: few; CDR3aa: CASSQLVSDTQYF; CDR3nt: TGCGCCAGCAGCCAGCTTGTATCGGATACGCAGTATTTT
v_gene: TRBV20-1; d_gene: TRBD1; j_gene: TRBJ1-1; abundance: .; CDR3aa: CSAVDALTGGPEAFF; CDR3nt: TGCAGTGCCGTTGACGCCCTCACAGGGGGCCCTGAAGCTTTCTTT
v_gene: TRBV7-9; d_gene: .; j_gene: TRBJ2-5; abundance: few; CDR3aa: CASSLNSVVGETQYF; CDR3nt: TGTGCCAGCAGCTTAAACTCGGTAGTCGGAGAGACCCAGTACTTC
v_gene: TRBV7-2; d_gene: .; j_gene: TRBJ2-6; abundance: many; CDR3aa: CASSPGRGANVLTF; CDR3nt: TGTGCCAGCAGCCCCGGGCGAGGGGCCAACGTCCTGACTTTC
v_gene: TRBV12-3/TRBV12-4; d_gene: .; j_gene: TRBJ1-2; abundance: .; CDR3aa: CASSLAGSYTF; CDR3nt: TGTGCCAGCAGTTTGGCAGGGAGCTACACCTTC
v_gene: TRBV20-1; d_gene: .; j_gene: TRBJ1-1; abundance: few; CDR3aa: CSATPAVNTEAFF; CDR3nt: TGCAGTGCCACCCCGGCAGTTAACACTGAAGCTTTCTTT
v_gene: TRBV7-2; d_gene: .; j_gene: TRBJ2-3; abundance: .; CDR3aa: CASSLNLHGSTDTQYF; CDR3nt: TGTGCCAGCAGCTTAAACCTGCATGGCAGCACAGATACGCAGTATTTT
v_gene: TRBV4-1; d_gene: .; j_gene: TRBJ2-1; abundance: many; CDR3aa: CASSQDPGDEQFF; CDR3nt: TGCGCCAGCAGCCAAGATCCAGGGGACGAGCAGTTCTTC